This TCR beta chain was identified during a study of shared T cell receptors in the human thymus. TCRdb's copy holds only in-frame clones and misses some; the assay was immunoSEQ multiplex PCR. The profile shows roughly 660,000 clones, 85% to 90% of them singletons. V was trimmed by 0 bases and J by 7 bases, leaving 22 bases between them. CDR1 is LNHNV and CDR2 is YYDKDF in the germline V gene (reference sequence). The CDR3 contains 17 residues. A further study also used this sample, focusing on human thymus T cells. From that second work: Healthy Finnish infants undergoing corrective surgery for congenital heart defects were the donors. Resections removed during corrective heart surgery provided the thymus tissue used. As related research reported, thymic repertoires overlapped highly among unrelated individuals.

The V call is TRBV15, the J call TRBJ2-7; a weak D match, TRBD2 (5 bases). The sample taken for sequencing was thymocytes. This TCR was sampled from a boy less than two years old with a congenital heart defect. CDR3 nucleotides: TGTGCCACCAGCAGAGACCCAGACATGGGCAATCGCGGGGAGCAGTACTTC. Translating gives CATSRDPDMGNRGEQYF.